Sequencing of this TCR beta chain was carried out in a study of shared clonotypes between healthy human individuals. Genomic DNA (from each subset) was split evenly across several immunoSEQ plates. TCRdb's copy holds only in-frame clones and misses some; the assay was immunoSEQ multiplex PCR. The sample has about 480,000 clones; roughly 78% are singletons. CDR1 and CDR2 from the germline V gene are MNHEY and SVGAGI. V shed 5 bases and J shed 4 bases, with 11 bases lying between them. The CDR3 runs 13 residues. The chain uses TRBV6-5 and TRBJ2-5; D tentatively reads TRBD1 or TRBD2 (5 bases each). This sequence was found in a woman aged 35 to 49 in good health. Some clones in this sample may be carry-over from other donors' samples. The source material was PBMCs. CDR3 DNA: TGTGCCAGCAGTCCCATGGGGACAGAGACCCAGTACTTC. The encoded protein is CASSPMGTETQYF.